A single sample is the source of the 16 T cell receptor beta chains below, sequenced in a study of blood T cell repertoires in COVID-19. TCRdb keeps only in-frame clones here, not all; method: immunoSEQ multiplex PCR. The sample consists of under 350,000 clones, 65% to 90% of them appearing once. Material: PBMCs or T cells enriched from blood (not recorded which). The receptors originated from a man aged 25 to 40 who had recovered from COVID-19.

CDR3 protein: CATTWGLAGNANEQFF. The CDR3 region has the DNA TGTGCCACCACGTGGGGGCTAGCGGGGAACGCCAATGAGCAGTTCTTC. The chain employs TRBV2 and TRBJ2-1, with TRBD2 identical over 9 bases. The CDR3 has 16 residues. V gave up 10 bases and J gave up 6 bases; unmatched junction bases: 16. The germline CDR1 and CDR2 sequences are SNHLY and FYNNEI.

The chain has TRBV19 and TRBJ2-5, with TRBD1 matching over 7 bases. This CDR3 contains 15 residues. Per germline, CDR1 LNHDA and CDR2 SQIVND (reference sequence). J was trimmed by 4 bases and V by 6 bases; bases with no gene match: 11. The CDR3 DNA follows: TGTGCCAGTAGCAGTACAGGGGCCCAGGGAGAGACCCAGTACTTC. Amino acids: CASSSTGAQGETQYF.

V gene TRBV14 combines with J gene TRBJ1-2; the match to TRBD1 covers 11 bases. Per germline, CDR1 SGHDN and CDR2 FVKESK. CDR3 length: 16 residues. J gave up 0 bases and V 3 bases, and 3 bases lay outside the gene matches. The CDR3 sequence: CASSQGQGVSNYGYTF. The CDR3 nucleotides are TGTGCCAGCAGCCAGGGACAGGGGGTGTCTAACTATGGCTACACCTTC.

This clone was observed many times. Here the CDR3 DNA reads TGTGCCAGCAGTGACTCTGGGACTAGCGGATACAATGAGCAGTTCTTC. Protein: CASSDSGTSGYNEQFF. This rearrangement joins TRBV6-4 to TRBJ2-1; 11 nucleotides agree with TRBD2. Germline V gene lookup returns CDR1 MRHNA and CDR2 SNTAGT. This CDR3 contains 16 residues. The V and J ends lost 0 bases and 4 bases, in that order; junction bases with no gene match: 2.

This chain links TRBV19 with TRBJ1-1; 9 bases are a match to TRBD1. Germline V gene sequence: CDR1 LNHDA, CDR2 SQIVND (reference sequence). V shed 3 bases, J shed 8 bases, and the junction held 13 bases outside the gene matches. The CDR3 is 16 residues long. CDR3 bases: TGTGCCAGTAGTATTCTCGGGACAGGGAGAACTATGGAAGCTTTCTTT. Residues: CASSILGTGRTMEAFF.

V usage is TRBV28 and J usage is TRBJ2-7; 9 positions match TRBD1. Germline lookup yields CDR1 MDHEN and CDR2 SYDVKM. CDR3 length: 15 amino acids. V lost 5 bases to trimming and J lost 6 bases; unmatched junction nucleotides: 11. The CDR3, as DNA: TGTGCCAGCAGTCCAGGGACAGGGTCTTTTCGCGAGCAGTACTTC. As protein: CASSPGTGSFREQYF.

As regards this clone: Germline is not matched at one junction end, which may reflect a read error. This chain links TRBV2 with TRBJ2-7; D is unresolved. This CDR3 is built from 12 residues. Germline V gene data show CDR1 as SNHLY and CDR2 as FYNNEI. This CDR3 is CASSELSYEQYF. The CDR3 DNA sequence: TGTGCCAGCAGTGAACTCTCCTATGAGCAGTACTTC.

The rearrangement links TRBV5-5 to TRBJ1-2, with D possibly TRBD1 on 6 matching bases. The ends were cut back, 5 bases at V and 4 bases at J, with 12 bases in the middle. CDR1 and CDR2 from the germline V gene are SGHKS and YYEKEE (reference sequence). The CDR3 has 13 residues. The CDR3 bases are TGTGCCAGCAGGCCAACAGGGACCTATGGCTACACCTTC. Protein: CASRPTGTYGYTF.

The J gene is TRBJ2-3, the V gene TRBV29-1, with 7 bases lining up with TRBD1. From germline, CDR1 is SQVTM and CDR2 ANQGSEA. This CDR3 region has 13 residues. J gave up 2 bases and V 4 bases, and 3 bases lay outside the gene matches. The CDR3 DNA is TGCAGCGTTGCCGGACAGGTCACAGATACGCAGTATTTT. This encodes CSVAGQVTDTQYF.

This chain links TRBV11-3 with TRBJ1-2, with D uncertain. V was pared by 1 base and J by 0 bases, with 6 bases between. In germline, CDR1 is SGHNT, CDR2 YENEEA. The CDR3 extends over 14 amino acids. The CDR3 is CASSLGGANYGYTF. Here the CDR3 DNA reads TGTGCCAGCAGCTTAGGAGGAGCTAACTATGGCTACACCTTC.

This clone was observed a few times. This chain connects TRBV5-1 to TRBJ2-2; tentatively, D is TRBD2 (6 bases). V was pared by 3 bases and J by 1 base, with 13 bases between. The CDR3 runs 16 residues. In germline, CDR1 is SGHRS, CDR2 YFSETQ. The CDR3 nucleotides read TGCGCCAGCAGCTCGCCGGGACTTCGGAACACCGGGGAGCTGTTTTTT. Amino acids: CASSSPGLRNTGELFF.

The chain couples TRBV5-1 to TRBJ2-1, with a weak D call TRBD1 (6 bases). Germline-derived CDR1 and CDR2 are SGHRS and YFSETQ. V gave up 7 bases and J gave up 6 bases, with 20 bases separating them. The CDR3 is 15 residues long. The CDR3 DNA reads as TGCGCCAGCGAGGACGGGCAGGGGCGTTTCAATGAGCAGTTCTTC. As protein: CASEDGQGRFNEQFF.

The chain has TRBV6-1 and TRBJ1-2; 9 nucleotides align to TRBD1. With 0 bases clipped from V and 5 bases from J, the junction kept 7 bases outside the gene matches. The CDR3 spans 16 residues. The V gene's germline CDR1 is MNHNS and CDR2 SASEGT. As DNA, the CDR3 is TGTGCCAGCAGTGAAGCCACCATGGACAGGGGTTATGGCTACACCTTC. As protein: CASSEATMDRGYGYTF.

The chain carries TRBV18 and TRBJ2-1; 11 nucleotides align to TRBD2. The CDR3 runs to 15 residues. Per the germline V gene, CDR1 is KGHSH and CDR2 is LQKENI. Trimming cost V 5 bases and J 7 bases; bases outside gene matches: 7. The CDR3 reads CASSATSGRRNEQFF. The CDR3 coding sequence is TGTGCCAGCTCAGCCACTAGCGGGAGAAGGAATGAGCAGTTCTTC.

This clone was seen a handful of times. This rearrangement joins TRBV5-8 to TRBJ2-7; D possibly corresponds to TRBD2 (6 bases). The CDR3 spans 14 residues. Deletions cut 0 bases from V and 7 bases from J, with 14 bases between. The germline V gene encodes CDR1 SGHTS and CDR2 YDEGEE. CDR3 in DNA: TGTGCCAGCAGCTTGGACGGGACTGGACGGGAGCAGTACTTC. Translated: CASSLDGTGREQYF.

V gene TRBV5-1 combines with J gene TRBJ2-5, with D unresolved. V lost 1 base and J lost 3, with 10 bases in between. Germline V gene sequence: CDR1 SGHRS, CDR2 YFSETQ. This CDR3 is 14 amino acids long. As DNA, the CDR3 is TGCGCCAGCAGCTTGAGTTCTACTAAAGAGACCCAGTACTTC. This translates into CASSLSSTKETQYF.